Presented here are 2 T cell receptor beta chains from one specimen sequenced in a study of T-cell reconstitution after alpha-beta-depleted transplantation in children. Preparation of the TCRbeta library involved a method that used unique molecular identifiers. TCRdb re-derived calls from the PCR reads in MiXCR, one entry per CDR3 protein. The data contain fewer than 400,000 distinct CDR3 sequences, just over 20% of them singletons. This specimen consisted of PBMCs from the stem cell graft donor, obtained from the stem cell graft. These receptor sequences come from a human donor who donated a stem cell graft to a child with acute myeloid leukemia.

The sample holds many counts of this clonotype. The chain links TRBV29-1 to TRBJ2-7; the match to TRBD1 covers 7 bases. CDR1 SQVTM and CDR2 ANQGSEA come from the germline V gene. V lost 6 bases to trimming and J lost 4 bases; unmatched junction nucleotides: 15. There are 15 residues in the CDR3. CDR3 bases: TGCAGCGTGGGACAGACAAACGTTGTGGGGTACGAGCAGTACTTC. Its protein is CSVGQTNVVGYEQYF.

In this sample, this clonotype turned up a few times. The chain has TRBV20-1 and TRBJ2-7, with 9 bases aligning to TRBD1. The J segment lost 6 bases and the V segment lost 3 bases, leaving 3 bases of the junction unmatched. This CDR3 contains 12 residues. Germline V lookup: CDR1 DFQATT, CDR2 SNEGSKA (reference sequence). The CDR3 spells CSARRQGGEQYF. CDR3 sequence (DNA): TGCAGTGCTAGGAGACAGGGGGGCGAGCAGTACTTC.